This T cell receptor (beta chain) originates from a study of blood T cell repertoires in COVID-19. As for the study in general: Samples came from the United States, Italy and Spain, spanning acute and convalescent COVID-19. T cells, B-cell-depleted T cells, or PBMCs provided the cDNA or gDNA that served as material.

In the authors' methods: Reference gene primer amplification gave estimated nucleated cell counts. Profiled with immunoSEQ multiplex PCR; TCRdb holds only in-frame clones, not every one. That table gives V, J and clone size, and the DNA gave D and trimming. There are about 150,000 clones in the sample; under 90% occur only once, and around 8% lies in the top ten. CDR3 length: 13 amino acids. Unmatched junction bases numbered 7, after V lost 8 bases and J lost 8 bases. Germline values: CDR1 WNHNN, CDR2 SYGVQD (reference sequence). The sample taken for sequencing was peripheral blood. The source is a woman between 55 and 75 years old with active or convalescent COVID-19. V gene TRBV10-1 combines with J gene TRBJ1-4; TRBD1 agrees at 8 bases. CDR3 DNA sequence: TGCGCCAGCGCAGGGGGCCTTGGAGAAAAACTGTTTTTT. Its protein product is CASAGGLGEKLFF.